The entry that follows covers one TCR beta chain sequence. It lacks a known antigen. Base-call qualities are not available, and no considerably larger clone is one nucleotide away. This sample was taken from a study of T cell responses to AZD1222 COVID-19 vaccine (dated by TCRdb to the early 2020s). With regard to the full study: TCR sequencing covered roughly 230 trial participants: 207 given two doses of AZD1222 and 26 given two doses of MenACWY control vaccine. Trial participants were enrolled into age subgroups of 18-55, 56-69 and 70-plus years, which contained roughly 150, 30 and 60 TCR-sequenced participants, respectively.

The CDR3 regions of human TCRbeta chains were analyzed by immunosequencing. In the source study's methods: Repertoire TCRs were matched against a reference library of SARS-CoV-2-specific TCRs generated with the MIRA antigen-specificity platform. Breadth meant the fraction of unique TCRs that were SARS-CoV-2-associated, whereas depth meant the fraction of total T cells that were SARS-CoV-2-associated. Using the MIRA data, each spike-specific TCR was mapped to the spike region that the TCR reacts to and placed in a CD4 or CD8 class. Log10-transformed breadth and depth values were compared by one-way ANOVA with Sidak's multiple comparisons tests. The table comes from immuneACCESS by way of TCRdb, which keeps in-frame sequences with V and J called. Part of the clones is missing from these tables; in studies checked, under half for an unresolved V gene and the rest for unknown reasons. V and J calls and clone size are copied from that table; D and trimming were computed from the DNA. This sample gives about 70,000 clones in total; roughly 87% of them show up just once. The ten largest make up around 1.3% of the sample.

V is pruned by 7 bases and J by 6 bases, leaving 11 bases of the junction without a gene match. Based on the germline V gene, the CDR1 and CDR2 sequences are ENHRY and SYGVKD. The CDR3 contains 14 residues, cysteine and phenylalanine counted. CDR3 DNA is the only sequence kept; it has 42 bases, read in frame from the first base. Summary of the overall study and its limitations: Vaccine-associated CD4 TCRs spanned the whole spike protein, with dominant responses in regions 160-218 and 743-854. In the small 56-69-year group, the increase in depth fell short of significance, most likely because of low power. After two AZD1222 doses, spike-specific TCR breadth and depth were significantly higher than at day 0 and than in MenACWY recipients. Conclusions about previously exposed vaccinees are limited because only five or six AZD1222 recipients were SARS-CoV-2 seropositive at baseline. No day 14 peak-response samples were available, so repertoires were characterized only after the peak T cell response. Participants were mostly white British, with more females than males. The authors suggested clonal diversity may have been underestimated. Reportedly, close to half of the unique spike-specific TCRs recognized epitopes lying outside the regions that are mutated in the B.1.351 and B.1.1.7 variants.

This sample's time point label indicates: about 28 days (+/-7) after the second vaccine dose. AZD1222 recipients given second doses at about 4 weeks or at about 12 weeks were pooled, since spike-specific TCR depth and breadth were not found to differ between the two schedules. Vaccinee samples came from UK trials COV001 and COV002, including a single-blind randomized controlled phase 2/3 trial of AZD1222 (ChAdOx1 nCoV-19) in healthy adults. Trial participant PBMC samples were collected at day 0 and day 28 after the second dose for TCRbeta chain sequencing. The chain is assembled from TRBV10-3 and TRBJ1-2, and 7 junction bases match TRBD1. This specimen was peripheral blood, taken 28 days after the second AZD1222 dose. The source is an adult who received the AZD1222 COVID-19 vaccine. CDR3 sequence: CAITATGREDGYTF. In nucleotide form, the sequence is TGTGCCATCACCGCGACAGGGAGGGAGGATGGCTACACCTTC.